This TCR beta chain comes out of a study of T cells in localized non-small cell lung cancer. Whole-study findings and limits: Longer survival (overall) was linked to higher T cell density in blood. Appearances in adjacent lung were noted for a median 57 of the top 100 tumor clones.

This CDR3 contains 16 residues. V lost 1 base to trimming and J lost 2 bases, with 16 bases between them. CDR1 is SGHKS and CDR2 is YYEKEE in the germline V gene (reference sequence). A note on this clone: What it recognizes is unknown.

Libraries were prepared by immunoSEQ multiplex PCR; TCRdb keeps only in-frame clonotypes and omits some of them. This table holds about 33,000 clones, roughly 90% found once. The clonotype comes from a man aged 35 to 70 with stage I lung adenocarcinoma. The material was peripheral blood, obtained before any cancer treatment. This chain joins TRBV5-5 and TRBJ2-7, with D tentatively TRBD1 (6 bases). The CDR3 nucleotides are TGTGCCAGCAGCTTGCACCAGGGGCCCTTACCCTACGAGCAGTACTTC. Translating gives CASSLHQGPLPYEQYF.